The source of this T cell receptor beta chain is a study of CD8+ T cells in alopecia areata (dated by TCRdb to 2017 to 2018). A note on the overall study: Treated patients were enrolled in an open-label pilot trial of oral tofacitinib at 5 to 10 mg twice daily for moderate-to-severe alopecia areata. RNA was extracted with the PAXgene miRNA kit for fixed scalp, the miRNeasy kit for PBMCs, and the RNeasy kit for mouse skin. Scalp clonality was compared across normal scalp (n=4), patchy alopecia areata scalp (n=8), and alopecia totalis/universalis scalp (n=8). Patients on tofacitinib were biopsied at baseline and after 4 and 24 weeks of treatment, and several of the patients also had a later scalp biopsy. Tofacitinib was given for 6 to 18 months, followed by 6 months of follow-up off drug to assess delayed response and recurrence. In humans, TCRbeta sequencing was performed on scalp tissue and on sorted CD4+ and CD8+ peripheral blood T cells from healthy controls and from patients with patchy or totalis/universalis alopecia areata. TCRbeta CDR3 regions were amplified by immunoSEQ multiplex PCR with 35 Vbeta forward and 13 Jbeta reverse primers. In treated patients, disease severity was measured using the SALT score, which gives the percentage of scalp surface area affected. High-throughput TCRbeta sequencing was used to examine T cell clonal expansion in alopecia areata in both the C3H/HeJ mouse model and human patients.

The time point label, read with the paper, signifies: about four weeks on oral tofacitinib. The sample's treatment or condition label, in plain terms: oral pan-JAK inhibitor, 5-10 mg twice daily. From alopecia areata patients, peripheral blood was collected along with lesional scalp punch biopsies. After PBMCs were isolated by density centrifugation and stained for CD3, CD4 and CD8, a FACSAria was used to sort CD4+ and CD8+ T cells. Summary of the overall study and its limitations: Shared TCR sequences between patients were less evident than in mice, which may be partly attributable to HLA diversity in the patient population. During tofacitinib treatment, many expanded lesional clones remained in scalp and blood, and this persistence may partly explain relapse after treatment is stopped. Unlike mouse skin, where gammadelta T cells dominate, normal human skin contains resident alphabeta T cells that get sequenced too, which complicates analysis of the scalp TCR repertoire. Because the treated cohort was small and had just a single nonresponder, larger studies are needed to establish links between baseline CD8+ expansion and response. Compared with normal scalp, lesional scalp, particularly in alopecia totalis/universalis, had higher clonality and more expanded CD8+ clones, which suggests antigenic drive. With tofacitinib, both scalp clonality and the number of expanded CD8+ clones among the top 100 scalp clones went down significantly.

The library relied on the immunoSEQ multiplex PCR assay. RNA was extracted from all samples and reverse transcribed into cDNA, which served as template for TCR sequencing. First-strand cDNA was synthesized using SuperScript III with a 2:1 mix of oligo-dT and random hexamers. A synthetic immune receptor repertoire was used to assess amplification bias, and residual bias was removed computationally. The authors' pipeline ran thus. Raw reads were preprocessed to remove errors, and CDR3 was defined according to IMGT conventions as the region from the conserved cysteine to phenylalanine. Clonality was computed by normalizing Shannon entropy by log2 of the number of productive unique TCRs and subtracting the result from 1. CD4 or CD8 identity of scalp clones was inferred by cross-referencing scalp TCRbeta sequences with sorted blood CD4 and CD8 repertoires. TCRdb took this table from immuneACCESS and kept in-frame rearrangements with V and J called. Such tables lack part of the clones; where checked against another copy, unresolved V genes explain under half of the gap, and the rest is unexplained. Clone size and V and J calls were adopted from that table, with D and trimming inferred from the DNA. The sample table contains fewer than 150,000 clones; only one count was recorded for 58% of them. Roughly 30% of the sample comes from the top ten.

Note on this clone: Its antigen remains unidentified. Base qualities are not provided; no much larger clone lies one nucleotide away.

At the junction V is shortened by 7 bases and J by 1 base, with 13 bases in between. The CDR3 measures 13 amino acids from cysteine to phenylalanine. The retained sequence is limited to the CDR3, 39 bases, with the frame set at the first base. The germline V gene sets CDR1 to SQVTM and CDR2 to ANQGSEA. This TCR derives from a human donor with alopecia areata. Recombination linked TRBV29-1 to TRBJ2-5; no D gene call is confident. The specimen comprised CD8+ T cells sorted from blood, sampled at week 4, from a patient treated with tofacitinib. Here is the DNA: TGCAGCGCTCGGGTGGGGTTCCAAGAGACCCAGTACTTC. Its translation is CSARVGFQETQYF.